This is a list of T cell receptor beta chains from one sample in a study of cytomegalovirus exposure and HLA in healthy donors. Repertoires were generated with immunoSEQ multiplex PCR, while TCRdb's copy carries only in-frame clones and drops some. The table lists roughly 180,000 clones, almost 80% of them singletons. The sample taken for sequencing was PBMCs. The receptors originated from a man aged 25 to 40 in good health and CMV-seronegative. Both conserved end residues are part of each CDR3. The D gene is left open where the match is weak. Not every row has a clone size; where given, it reads once, few, many or a size class.

.	TRBJ2-1	TRBD2	TRBV28	CASRGGHLDEQFF	TGTGCCAGCCGGGGGGGCCACCTCGATGAGCAGTTCTTC
.	TRBJ1-1	TRBD1	TRBV7-9	CASSLQGTANTEAFF	TGTGCCAGCAGCTTACAAGGGACAGCGAACACTGAAGCTTTCTTT
.	TRBJ1-2	.	TRBV6-5	CASSRGTENYGYTF	TGTGCCAGCAGTCGGGGGACCGAGAACTATGGCTACACCTTC
once	TRBJ2-7	TRBD1	TRBV28	CASPPAGTGSSYEQYF	TGTGCCAGCCCTCCCGCCGGGACAGGGAGCTCCTACGAGCAGTACTTC
.	TRBJ2-7	TRBD2	TRBV4-3	CASSRSPAGTSDYEQYF	TGCGCCAGCAGCCGAAGCCCCGCCGGGACTAGCGACTACGAGCAGTACTTC
.	TRBJ1-3	TRBD1	TRBV14	CASSTRQGASGNTIYF	TGTGCCAGCAGTACCCGACAGGGAGCCTCTGGAAACACCATATATTTT
.	TRBJ2-3	TRBD2	TRBV18	CASSRGTSGSTDTQYF	TGTGCCAGCTCACGAGGGACTAGCGGAAGCACAGATACGCAGTATTTT
.	TRBJ2-5	.	TRBV10-2	CASSGFSLQETQYF	TGCGCCAGCAGTGGGTTCTCCCTACAAGAGACCCAGTACTTC
.	TRBJ2-7	TRBD1	TRBV6-1	CASRGTGGHEQYF	TGTGCCAGCAGGGGGACAGGGGGTCACGAGCAGTACTTC
.	TRBJ2-3	.	TRBV5-1	CASSWKRVSSTDTQYF	TGCGCCAGCAGCTGGAAACGGGTCTCTAGCACAGATACGCAGTATTTT
.	TRBJ2-1	.	TRBV29-1	CSGRLEGQYEQFF	TGCAGCGGAAGGTTGGAGGGCCAGTATGAGCAGTTCTTC
once	TRBJ2-7	.	TRBV2	CATSETDLAQYF	TGTGCCACGTCTGAGACGGATTTAGCGCAGTACTTC
.	TRBJ2-3	.	TRBV11-1	CASSKYTDTQYF	TGTGCCAGCAGCAAATACACAGATACGCAGTATTTT
.	TRBJ2-7	TRBD1	TRBV30	CAWTPPPGTGPYEQYF	TGTGCCTGGACTCCCCCGCCCGGGACAGGGCCCTACGAGCAGTACTTC
.	TRBJ2-3	.	TRBV7-2	CASSLGLSTDTQYF	TGTGCCAGCAGCTTAGGACTCTCCACAGATACGCAGTATTTT
.	TRBJ1-4	.	TRBV27	CASSFSAGIEKLFF	TGTGCCAGCAGCTTTTCTGCAGGGATTGAAAAACTGTTTTTT
.	TRBJ2-1	.	TRBV2	CASSGPSSYNEQFF	TGTGCCAGCAGCGGCCCTAGCAGCTACAATGAGCAGTTCTTC
.	TRBJ2-3	.	TRBV19	CASSQARWERIDTQYF	TGTGCCAGTAGCCAAGCCCGGTGGGAGCGGATAGATACGCAGTATTTT
.	TRBJ2-7	TRBD1	TRBV7-2	CASSLDGQGYEQYF	TGTGCCAGCAGCTTAGACGGACAGGGCTACGAGCAGTACTTC
.	TRBJ1-5	.	TRBV27	CASSTQGSNQPQHF	TGTGCCAGCAGTACTCAGGGTTCCAATCAGCCCCAGCATTTT
.	TRBJ2-7	.	TRBV6-6	CASSYSSTGPDEQYF	TGTGCCAGCAGTTACTCGTCGACAGGACCCGACGAGCAGTACTTC
.	TRBJ2-2	TRBD2	TRBV9	CASSPMGGGYTGELFF	TGTGCCAGCAGCCCCATGGGCGGGGGGTACACCGGGGAGCTGTTTTTT
.	TRBJ1-5	TRBD1	TRBV10-3	CAISKEQGSQPQHF	TGTGCCATCTCGAAGGAACAGGGGAGTCAGCCCCAGCATTTT
.	TRBJ1-5	.	TRBV28	CASSLYGDQPQHF	TGTGCCAGCAGTTTATACGGAGACCAGCCCCAGCATTTT
.	TRBJ2-1	.	TRBV4-2	CASSLELTGASYNEQFF	TGTGCCAGCAGCCTCGAATTAACGGGAGCCTCCTACAATGAGCAGTTCTTC
.	TRBJ1-4	.	TRBV11-1	CASSPDRFGGSEKLFF	TGTGCCAGCAGCCCCGACCGGTTTGGGGGCAGTGAAAAACTGTTTTTT
.	TRBJ2-3	TRBD1	TRBV7-6	CASSFSWQGATDTQYF	TGTGCCAGCAGCTTCTCGTGGCAGGGGGCCACAGATACGCAGTATTTT
.	TRBJ2-2	.	TRBV5-4	CASSLGGLTNTGELFF	TGTGCCAGCAGCTTGGGGGGACTGACGAACACCGGGGAGCTGTTTTTT
.	TRBJ2-3	TRBD2	TRBV4-3	CASSQDAGGKETGDTQYF	TGCGCCAGCAGCCAAGATGCGGGAGGGAAGGAAACGGGAGATACGCAGTATTTT
.	TRBJ2-1	TRBD1	TRBV7-2	CASSRQGPAREQFF	TGTGCCAGCAGCCGACAGGGACCCGCGAGGGAGCAGTTCTTC
few	TRBJ2-3	TRBD2	TRBV19	CASSILWGGRAIVTQYF	TGTGCCAGTAGTATCCTCTGGGGCGGGAGGGCCATCGTTACGCAGTATTTT
.	TRBJ2-5	TRBD1	TRBV7-2	CASSPRQGARETQYF	TGTGCCAGCAGCCCCAGACAGGGGGCTAGGGAGACCCAGTACTTC
.	TRBJ2-3	.	TRBV7-2	CASSLRQSSSTDTQYF	TGTGCCAGCAGCTTACGACAGTCCTCTAGCACAGATACGCAGTATTTT
.	TRBJ1-5	.	TRBV6-5	CASSPWGGEAQPQHF	TGTGCCAGCAGTCCTTGGGGGGGCGAGGCTCAGCCCCAGCATTTT
.	TRBJ2-7	TRBD1	TRBV10-3	CAISEQGGSSYEQYF	TGTGCCATCAGTGAACAGGGGGGAAGCTCCTACGAGCAGTACTTC
.	TRBJ2-6	.	TRBV5-1	CASSPRTVGFSGANVLTF	TGCGCCAGCAGCCCGCGGACAGTAGGATTCTCTGGGGCCAACGTCCTGACTTTC
.	TRBJ2-4	TRBD1	TRBV23-1	CASSHSPGTGNLAKNIQYF	TGCGCCAGCAGTCACAGTCCCGGGACAGGGAATCTAGCCAAAAACATTCAGTACTTC
.	TRBJ2-7	.	TRBV7-9	CASSLASGPPYEQYF	TGTGCCAGCAGCTTAGCGAGCGGCCCTCCATACGAGCAGTACTTC
.	TRBJ1-2	.	TRBV30	CAWSVGDTYGYTF	TGTGCCTGGAGTGTGGGGGACACCTATGGCTACACCTTC
.	TRBJ2-2	.	TRBV11-3	CASSPPQTGELFF	TGTGCCAGCAGCCCCCCCCAGACCGGGGAGCTGTTTTTT
.	TRBJ1-1	TRBD1	TRBV25-1	CASLPGGQGHTEAFF	TGTGCCAGCCTCCCGGGGGGACAGGGCCACACTGAAGCTTTCTTT
few	TRBJ2-2	.	TRBV2	CASRRGTGELFF	TGTGCCAGCAGGCGTGGTACCGGGGAGCTGTTTTTT
.	TRBJ1-5	TRBD1	TRBV19	CASSMGGQADQPQHF	TGTGCCAGTAGTATGGGTGGACAGGCAGATCAGCCCCAGCATTTT
.	TRBJ1-3	.	TRBV4-3	CASSQVQGRSGNTIYF	TGCGCCAGCAGCCAAGTACAGGGTCGCTCTGGAAACACCATATATTTT
.	TRBJ1-6	.	TRBV9	CASSVETASPLHF	TGTGCCAGCAGCGTAGAAACAGCCTCACCCCTCCACTTT
.	TRBJ2-7	TRBD1	TRBV2	CASSETRTGVEQYF	TGTGCCAGCAGTGAAACGCGGACAGGGGTCGAGCAGTACTTC
.	TRBJ2-3	TRBD2	TRBV4-2	CASRRVAGGTTSTDTQYF	TGTGCCAGCAGGCGAGTAGCGGGAGGGACCACTAGCACAGATACGCAGTATTTT
.	TRBJ2-3	TRBD1	TRBV5-4	CASSSTGWGTDTQYF	TGTGCCAGCAGCTCGACAGGGTGGGGCACAGATACGCAGTATTTT